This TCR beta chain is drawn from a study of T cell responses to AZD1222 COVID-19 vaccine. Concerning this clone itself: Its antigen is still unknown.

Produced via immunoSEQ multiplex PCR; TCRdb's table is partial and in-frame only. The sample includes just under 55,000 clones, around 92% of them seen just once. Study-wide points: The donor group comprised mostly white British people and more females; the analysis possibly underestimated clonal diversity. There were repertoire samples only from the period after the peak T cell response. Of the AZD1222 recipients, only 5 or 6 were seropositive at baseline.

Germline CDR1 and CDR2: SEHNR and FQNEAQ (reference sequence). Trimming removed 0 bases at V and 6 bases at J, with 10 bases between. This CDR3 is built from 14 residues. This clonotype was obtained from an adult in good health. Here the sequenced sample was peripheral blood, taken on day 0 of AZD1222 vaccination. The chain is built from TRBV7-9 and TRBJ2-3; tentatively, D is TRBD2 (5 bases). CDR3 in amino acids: CASSLASREDTQYF. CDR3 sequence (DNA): TGTGCCAGCAGCTTAGCTTCAAGGGAGGATACGCAGTATTTT.